The entry that follows covers one T cell receptor (beta chain) sequence. Its specificity is unknown. This entry is derived from a study of shared clonotypes between healthy human individuals. Study summary: Aged between 18 and 49, the donors were two women and a few men.

General study points: Shared clonotypes: about 5% naive CD4, around 3.5% naive CD8, 2.3% memory CD4, 0.4% memory CD8. Richness estimates generally favored naive over memory subsets. Generation probabilities were higher for clonotypes shared across all four sorted-subset donors than for unshared ones.

Profiling relied on immunoSEQ multiplex PCR, and the TCRdb table lists in-frame clones only, not all of them. The data show some 2.3 million clones, approximately 95% seen once. The specimen sequenced was naive CD4+ T cells from PBMCs. Subset noted: CD45RA+ positively selected. The TCR comes from a man aged 18 to 29 in good health. Some clones in this sample may be carry-over from other donors' samples.

CDR3 sequence reads: CASSEIRDTEAFF. The CDR3 DNA reads TGTGCCAGCAGCGAAATCAGGGACACTGAAGCTTTCTTT. The V gene is TRBV7-2, the J gene TRBJ1-1; D may be TRBD1 (5 bases). Trimming removed 5 bases from V and 3 bases from J, with 10 bases in between. The CDR3 contains 13 residues. Looked up from germline, CDR1 is SGHTA and CDR2 is FQGNSA.